This T cell receptor (beta chain) was profiled in a study of PD-L1 blockade in urothelial cancer. About the research overall: After treatment start, blood was analyzed at 3 weeks (second dose) and at 6 weeks. Blood-derived samples held a median 141,255 T cells.

Clones were read by immunoSEQ multiplex PCR, and TCRdb kept only the in-frame ones, dropping some. This table has tens of thousands of clones, around 90% appearing once. The CDR3 has 15 amino acids. V shed 1 base and J shed 2 bases, with 12 bases lying between them. Germline V gives CDR1 SGDLS, CDR2 YYNGEE. Stated time point: pretreatment peripheral blood. Each patient gave between 1 and 8 samples, pretreatment and on-treatment. The source material was PBMCs, sampled around atezolizumab (anti-PD-L1) treatment. This TCR came from a woman aged 80 or older with urothelial cancer. The rearrangement links TRBV9 to TRBJ1-1; D unresolved. The CDR3 coding sequence is TGTGCCAGCAGCGTAACGGGGAGTTTCAACACTGAAGCTTTCTTT. This codes for CASSVTGSFNTEAFF.